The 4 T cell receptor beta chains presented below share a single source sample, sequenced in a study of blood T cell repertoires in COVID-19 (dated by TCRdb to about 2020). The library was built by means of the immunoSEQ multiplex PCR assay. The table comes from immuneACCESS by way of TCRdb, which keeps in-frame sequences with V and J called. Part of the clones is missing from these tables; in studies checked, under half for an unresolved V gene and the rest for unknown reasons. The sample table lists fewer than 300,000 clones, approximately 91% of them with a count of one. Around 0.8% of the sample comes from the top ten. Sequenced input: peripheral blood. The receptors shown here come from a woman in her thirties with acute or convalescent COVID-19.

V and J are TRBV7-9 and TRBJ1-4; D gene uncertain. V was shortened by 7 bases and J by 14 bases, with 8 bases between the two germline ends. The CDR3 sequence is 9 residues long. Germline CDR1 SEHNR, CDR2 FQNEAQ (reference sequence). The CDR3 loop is CASNQHLFF. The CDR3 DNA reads TGTGCCAGCAACCAACATCTGTTTTTT.

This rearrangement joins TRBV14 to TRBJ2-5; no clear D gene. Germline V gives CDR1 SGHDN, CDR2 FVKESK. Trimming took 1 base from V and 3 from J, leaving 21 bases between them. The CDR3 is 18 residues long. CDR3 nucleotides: TGTGCCAGCAGCCAAGTAACATTCTCGTCGGCGGCGGAAGAGACCCAGTACTTC. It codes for CASSQVTFSSAAEETQYF.

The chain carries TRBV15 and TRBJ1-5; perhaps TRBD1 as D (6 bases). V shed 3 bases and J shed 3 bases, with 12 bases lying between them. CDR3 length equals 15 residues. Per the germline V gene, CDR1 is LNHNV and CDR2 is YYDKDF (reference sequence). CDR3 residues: CATSRSGQNNQPQHF. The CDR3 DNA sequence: TGTGCCACCAGCAGGTCAGGACAGAACAATCAGCCCCAGCATTTT.

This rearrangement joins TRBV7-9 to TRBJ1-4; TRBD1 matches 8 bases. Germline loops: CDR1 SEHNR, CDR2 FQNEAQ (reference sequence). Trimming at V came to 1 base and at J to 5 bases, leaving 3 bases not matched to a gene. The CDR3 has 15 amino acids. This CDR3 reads CASSLGTGSNEKLFF. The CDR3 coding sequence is TGTGCCAGCAGCTTAGGGACAGGGTCCAATGAAAAACTGTTTTTT.